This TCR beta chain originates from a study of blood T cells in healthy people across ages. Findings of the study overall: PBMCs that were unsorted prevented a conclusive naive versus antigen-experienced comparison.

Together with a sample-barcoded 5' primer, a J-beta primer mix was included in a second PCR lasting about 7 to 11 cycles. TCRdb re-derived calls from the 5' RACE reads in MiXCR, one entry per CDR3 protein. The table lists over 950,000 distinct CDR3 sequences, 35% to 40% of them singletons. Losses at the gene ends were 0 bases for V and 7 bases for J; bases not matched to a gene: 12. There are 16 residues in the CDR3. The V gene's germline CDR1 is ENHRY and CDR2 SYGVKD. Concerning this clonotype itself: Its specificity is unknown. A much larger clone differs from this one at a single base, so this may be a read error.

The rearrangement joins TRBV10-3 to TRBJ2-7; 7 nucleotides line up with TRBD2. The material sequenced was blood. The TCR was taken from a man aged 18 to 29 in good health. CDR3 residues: CAISESASGGYNEQYF. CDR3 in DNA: TGTGCCATCAGTGAGTCGGCTAGCGGTGGTTACAATGAGCAGTACTTC.